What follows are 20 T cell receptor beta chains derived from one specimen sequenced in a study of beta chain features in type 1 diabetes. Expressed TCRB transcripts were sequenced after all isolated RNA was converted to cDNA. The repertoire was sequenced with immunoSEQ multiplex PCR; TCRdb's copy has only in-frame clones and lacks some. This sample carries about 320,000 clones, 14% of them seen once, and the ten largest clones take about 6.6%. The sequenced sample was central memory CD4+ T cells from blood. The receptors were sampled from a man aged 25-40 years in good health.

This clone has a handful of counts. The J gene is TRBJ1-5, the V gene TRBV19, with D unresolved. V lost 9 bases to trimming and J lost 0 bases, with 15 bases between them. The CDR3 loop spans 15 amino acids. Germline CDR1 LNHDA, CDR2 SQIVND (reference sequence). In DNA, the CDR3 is TGTGCCAGCCGTATGACGGTAGATAGCAATCAGCCCCAGCATTTT. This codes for CASRMTVDSNQPQHF.

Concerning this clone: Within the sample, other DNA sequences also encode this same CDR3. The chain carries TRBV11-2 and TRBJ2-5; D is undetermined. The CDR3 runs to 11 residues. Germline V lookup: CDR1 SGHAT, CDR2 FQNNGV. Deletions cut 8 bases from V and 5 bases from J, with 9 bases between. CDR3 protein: CASGLGETQYF. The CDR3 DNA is TGTGCCAGCGGGTTAGGGGAGACCCAGTACTTC.

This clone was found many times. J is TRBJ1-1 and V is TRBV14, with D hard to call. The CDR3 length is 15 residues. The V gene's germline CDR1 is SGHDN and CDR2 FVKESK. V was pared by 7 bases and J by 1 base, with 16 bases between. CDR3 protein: CASTPPGLTNTEAFF. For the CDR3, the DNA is TGTGCCAGCACTCCCCCCGGACTGACGAACACTGAAGCTTTCTTT.

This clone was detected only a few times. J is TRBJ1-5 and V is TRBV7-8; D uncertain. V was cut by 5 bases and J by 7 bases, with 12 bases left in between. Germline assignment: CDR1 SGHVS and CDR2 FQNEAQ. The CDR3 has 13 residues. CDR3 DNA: TGTGCCAGCAGCAGTAATAAGAGGCAGCCCCAGCATTTT. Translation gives CASSSNKRQPQHF.

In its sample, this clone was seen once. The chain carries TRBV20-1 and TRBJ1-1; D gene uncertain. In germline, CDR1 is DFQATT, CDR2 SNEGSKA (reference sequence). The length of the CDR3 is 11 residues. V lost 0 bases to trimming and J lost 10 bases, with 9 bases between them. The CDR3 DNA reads TGCAGTGCTAGAGATCTCCTTGCAGCTTTCTTT. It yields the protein CSARDLLAAFF.

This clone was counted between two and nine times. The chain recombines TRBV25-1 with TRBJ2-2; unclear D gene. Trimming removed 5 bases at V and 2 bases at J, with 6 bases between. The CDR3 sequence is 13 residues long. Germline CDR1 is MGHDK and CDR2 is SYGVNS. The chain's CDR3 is CASSTGNTGELFF. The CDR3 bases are TGTGCCAGCAGTACGGGCAACACCGGGGAGCTGTTTTTT.

For the CDR3, the DNA is TGTGCCACCAGCACCGTACACGAGACCCAGTACTTC. Its protein product is CATSTVHETQYF. This chain connects TRBV15 to TRBJ2-5; the D is unclear. The CDR3 length is 12 residues. The germline V and J ends were trimmed by 4 bases and 5 bases, with 8 bases remaining between them. Germline CDR1 is LNHNV and CDR2 is YYDKDF (reference sequence).

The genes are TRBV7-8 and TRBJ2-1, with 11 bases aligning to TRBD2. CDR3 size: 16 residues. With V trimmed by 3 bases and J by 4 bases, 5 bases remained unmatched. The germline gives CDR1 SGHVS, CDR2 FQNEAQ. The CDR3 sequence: CASSFYRLAGYNEQFF. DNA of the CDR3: TGTGCCAGCAGCTTTTACCGACTAGCGGGGTACAATGAGCAGTTCTTC.

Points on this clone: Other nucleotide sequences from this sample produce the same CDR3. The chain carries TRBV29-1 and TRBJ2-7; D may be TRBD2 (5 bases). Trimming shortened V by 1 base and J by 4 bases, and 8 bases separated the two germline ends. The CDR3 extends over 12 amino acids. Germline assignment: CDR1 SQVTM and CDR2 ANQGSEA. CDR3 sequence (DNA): TGCAGCGTTGAAGGTGGCGGGTACGAGCAGTACTTC. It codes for CSVEGGGYEQYF.

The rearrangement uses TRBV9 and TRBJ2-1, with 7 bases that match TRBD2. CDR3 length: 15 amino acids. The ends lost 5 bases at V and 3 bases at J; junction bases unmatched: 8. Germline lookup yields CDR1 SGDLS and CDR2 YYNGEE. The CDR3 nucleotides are TGTGCCAGCAGATCAGCGGGGAGTAACTACAATGAGCAGTTCTTC. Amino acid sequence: CASRSAGSNYNEQFF.

Here the CDR3 reads CASKREQTDTQYF. In DNA form, the CDR3 reads TGTGCCAGCAAGCGGGAGCAAACAGATACGCAGTATTTT. This chain joins TRBV5-3 and TRBJ2-3; 8 bases are shared with TRBD2. TRBV5-3 is placed among ORFs of uncertain function. The CDR3 sequence is 13 residues long. Unmatched junction bases numbered 5, after V lost 8 bases and J lost 3 bases.

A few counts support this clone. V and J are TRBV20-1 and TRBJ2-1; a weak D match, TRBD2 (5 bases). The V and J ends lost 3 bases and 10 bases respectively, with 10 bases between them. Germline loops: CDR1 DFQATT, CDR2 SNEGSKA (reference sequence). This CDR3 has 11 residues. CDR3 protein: CSASSREEQFF. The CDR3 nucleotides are TGCAGTGCTAGTTCCCGGGAAGAGCAGTTCTTC.

CDR3 coding DNA: TGTGCCAGCAGCTTTGTTGGGGAGCTGTTTTTT. Protein product: CASSFVGELFF. The chain joins TRBV7-2 to TRBJ2-2; D ambiguous. The germline V gene has CDR1 SGHTA and CDR2 FQGNSA. The CDR3 totals 11 residues. V lost 3 bases, J lost 8 bases, and 4 bases lay in between. Drawing the rest from reference TRBV7-2 and TRBJ2-2, the complete variable domain is GAGVSQSPSNKVTEKGKDVELRCDPISGHTALYWYRQSLGQGLEFLIYFQGNSAPDKSGLPSDRFSAERTGGSVSTLTIQRTQQEDSAVYLCASSFVGELFFGEGSRLTVL.

CDR3 nucleotides: TGTGCCAGCAGCTTAGTTATGAACACTGAAGCTTTCTTT. Translated, it gives CASSLVMNTEAFF. The chain links TRBV7-2 to TRBJ1-1; D remains unclear. Germline lookup yields CDR1 SGHTA and CDR2 FQGNSA. Trimming left V 1 base short and J 0 bases short, with 3 bases between. The CDR3 runs to 13 residues.

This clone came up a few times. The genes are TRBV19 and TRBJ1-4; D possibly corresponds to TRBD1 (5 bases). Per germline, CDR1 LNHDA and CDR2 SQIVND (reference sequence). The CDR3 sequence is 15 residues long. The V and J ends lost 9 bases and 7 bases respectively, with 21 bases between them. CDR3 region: CASSGGPSPGEKLFF. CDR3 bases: TGTGCCAGCTCCGGGGGTCCCTCCCCGGGTGAAAAACTGTTTTTT.

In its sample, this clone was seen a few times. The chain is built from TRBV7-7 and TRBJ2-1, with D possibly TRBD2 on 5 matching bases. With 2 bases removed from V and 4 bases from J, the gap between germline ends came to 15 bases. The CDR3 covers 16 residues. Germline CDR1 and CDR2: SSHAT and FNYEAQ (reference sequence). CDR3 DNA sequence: TGTGCCAGCAGCTTAAAACTAGTGTCCCCTTACAATGAGCAGTTCTTC. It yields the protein CASSLKLVSPYNEQFF. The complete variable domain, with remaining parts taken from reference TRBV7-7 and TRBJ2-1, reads GAGVSQSPRYKVTKRGQDVTLRCDPISSHATLYWYQQALGQGPEFLTYFNYEAQPDKSGLPSDRFSAERPEGSISTLTIQRTEQRDSAMYRCASSLKLVSPYNEQFFGPGTRLTVL.

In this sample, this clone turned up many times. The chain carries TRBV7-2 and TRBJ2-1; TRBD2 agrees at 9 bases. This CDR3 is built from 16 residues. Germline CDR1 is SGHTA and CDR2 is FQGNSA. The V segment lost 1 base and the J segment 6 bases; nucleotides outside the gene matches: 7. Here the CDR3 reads CASSLEGTSRRNEQFF. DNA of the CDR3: TGTGCCAGCAGCTTAGAGGGGACTAGCAGACGCAATGAGCAGTTCTTC.

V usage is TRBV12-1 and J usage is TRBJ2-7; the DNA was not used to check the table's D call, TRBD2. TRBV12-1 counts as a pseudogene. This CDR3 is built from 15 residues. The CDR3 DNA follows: TGTGCCAGCAGCTTTCTATGCCGGGAGGCCTACGAGCAGTACGTC. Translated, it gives CASSFLCREAYEQYV.

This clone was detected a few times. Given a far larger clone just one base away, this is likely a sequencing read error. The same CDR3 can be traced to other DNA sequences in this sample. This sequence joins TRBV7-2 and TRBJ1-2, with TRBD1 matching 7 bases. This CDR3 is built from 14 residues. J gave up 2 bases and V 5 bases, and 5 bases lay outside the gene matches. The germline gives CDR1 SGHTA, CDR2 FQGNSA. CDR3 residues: CASSQMTGNYGYTF. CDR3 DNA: TGTGCCAGCAGCCAGATGACAGGGAACTATGGCTACACCTTC. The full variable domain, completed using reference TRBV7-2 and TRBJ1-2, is GAGVSQSPSNKVTEKGKDVELRCDPISGHTALYWYRQSLGQGLEFLIYFQGNSAPDKSGLPSDRFSAERTGGSVSTLTIQRTQQEDSAVYLCASSQMTGNYGYTFGSGTRLTVV.

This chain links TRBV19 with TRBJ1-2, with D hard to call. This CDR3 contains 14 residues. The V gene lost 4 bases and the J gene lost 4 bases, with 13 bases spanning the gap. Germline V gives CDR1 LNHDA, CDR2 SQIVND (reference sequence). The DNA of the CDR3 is TGTGCCAGTAGTAGCGAGCCCGTGACCTATGGCTACACCTTC. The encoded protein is CASSSEPVTYGYTF.